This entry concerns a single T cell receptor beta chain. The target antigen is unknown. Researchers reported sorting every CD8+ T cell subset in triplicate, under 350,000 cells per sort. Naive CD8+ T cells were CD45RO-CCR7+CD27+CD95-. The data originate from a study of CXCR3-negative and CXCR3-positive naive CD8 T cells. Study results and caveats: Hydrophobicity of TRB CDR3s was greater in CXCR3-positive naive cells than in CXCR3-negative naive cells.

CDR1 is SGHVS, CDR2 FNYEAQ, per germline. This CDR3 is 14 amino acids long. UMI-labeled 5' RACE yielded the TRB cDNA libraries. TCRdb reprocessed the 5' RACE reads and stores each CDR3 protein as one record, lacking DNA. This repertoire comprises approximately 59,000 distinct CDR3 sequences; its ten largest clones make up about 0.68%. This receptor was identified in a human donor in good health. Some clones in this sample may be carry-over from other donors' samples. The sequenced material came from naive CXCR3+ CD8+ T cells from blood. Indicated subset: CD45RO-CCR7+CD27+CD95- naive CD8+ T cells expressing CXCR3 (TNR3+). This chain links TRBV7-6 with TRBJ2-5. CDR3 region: CASSSDNRQETQYF.